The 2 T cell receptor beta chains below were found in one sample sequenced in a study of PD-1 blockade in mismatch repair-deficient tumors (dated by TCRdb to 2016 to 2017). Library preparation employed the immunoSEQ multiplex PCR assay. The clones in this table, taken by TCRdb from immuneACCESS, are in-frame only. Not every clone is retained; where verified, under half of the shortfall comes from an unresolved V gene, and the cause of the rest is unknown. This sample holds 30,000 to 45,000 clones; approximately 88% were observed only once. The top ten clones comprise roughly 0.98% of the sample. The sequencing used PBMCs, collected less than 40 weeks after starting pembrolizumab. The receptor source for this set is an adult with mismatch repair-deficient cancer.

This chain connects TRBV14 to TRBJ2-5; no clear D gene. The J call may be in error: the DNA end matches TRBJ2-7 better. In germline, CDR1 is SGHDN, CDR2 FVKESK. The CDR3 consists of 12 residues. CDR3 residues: CASSRRGHEQYF. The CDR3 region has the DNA TGTGCCAGCAGCCGGAGAGGCCACGAGCAGTACTTC.

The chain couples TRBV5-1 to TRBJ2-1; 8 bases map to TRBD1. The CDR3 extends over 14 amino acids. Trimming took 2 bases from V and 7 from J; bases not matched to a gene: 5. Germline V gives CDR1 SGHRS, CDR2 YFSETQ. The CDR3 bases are TGCGCCAGCAGCTTCAGGGGGCGTGTGAATGAGCAGTTCTTC. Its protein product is CASSFRGRVNEQFF.